This entry concerns a single T cell receptor (beta chain). The data stem from a study of cytotoxic CD8 clonotypes in ibrutinib-treated CLL. This CDR3 is built from 13 residues. The ends lost 6 bases at V and 12 bases at J; junction bases unmatched: 12. Per the germline V gene, CDR1 is MNHNS and CDR2 is SASEGT. The data were produced by immunoSEQ multiplex PCR, yet TCRdb's version contains in-frame clones alone and is incomplete. The sample includes about 68,000 clones, 68% of them seen just once. The input for sequencing was PBMCs, taken after 12 months of ibrutinib treatment. This receptor was identified in a human donor with chronic lymphocytic leukemia. The chain carries TRBV6-1 and TRBJ2-7; 9 nucleotides line up with TRBD1. The CDR3 region is CASRPGQGPWGYF. CDR3 coding DNA: TGTGCCAGCAGGCCGGGACAGGGACCCTGGGGGTACTTC.